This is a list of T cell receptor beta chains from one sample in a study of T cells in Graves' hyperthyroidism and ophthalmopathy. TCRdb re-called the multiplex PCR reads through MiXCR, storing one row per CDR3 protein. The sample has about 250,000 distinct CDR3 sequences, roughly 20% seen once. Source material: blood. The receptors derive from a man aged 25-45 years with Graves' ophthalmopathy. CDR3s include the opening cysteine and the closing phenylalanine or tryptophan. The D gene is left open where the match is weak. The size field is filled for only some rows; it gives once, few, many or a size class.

CDR3: CASSSLRDRAGFQETQYF; DNA: TGTGCCAGCAGCTCCCTCCGGGACCGAGCGGGTTTCCAAGAGACCCAGTACTTC; V: TRBV11-3; J: TRBJ2-5; D: NA; size: many
CDR3: CASSWDRTGGGNEQFF; DNA: TGCGCCAGCAGCTGGGACAGGACAGGGGGCGGGAATGAGCAGTTCTTC; V: TRBV5-1; J: TRBJ2-1; D: TRBD1; size: few
CDR3: CASGFEASGRFGTGELFF; DNA: TGTGCCAGCGGGTTTGAGGCTAGCGGGAGATTTGGCACCGGGGAGCTGTTTTTT; V: TRBV6-1; J: TRBJ2-2; D: TRBD2; size: NA
CDR3: CASSPQTGGAETQYF; DNA: TGTGCCAGCTCACCCCAGACAGGGGGCGCGGAGACCCAGTACTTC; V: TRBV18; J: TRBJ2-5; D: TRBD1; size: many
CDR3: CSARFRVYEQYF; DNA: TGCAGTGCTAGATTCAGGGTCTACGAGCAGTACTTC; V: TRBV20-1; J: TRBJ2-7; D: NA; size: few
CDR3: CSGGDGNQPQHF; DNA: TGCAGTGGAGGGGACGGCAATCAGCCCCAGCATTTT; V: TRBV20-1; J: TRBJ1-5; D: NA; size: few
CDR3: CASSWEGNQPQHF; DNA: TGCGCCAGCAGCTGGGAAGGCAATCAGCCCCAGCATTTT; V: TRBV5-1; J: TRBJ1-5; D: NA; size: few
CDR3: CAYRDRAFYGYTF; DNA: TGTGCCTACCGGGACAGGGCCTTCTATGGCTACACCTTC; V: TRBV28; J: TRBJ1-2; D: TRBD1; size: NA
CDR3: CAISPSRGQGDEQYF; DNA: TGTGCCATCAGTCCCTCTCGGGGGCAGGGTGACGAGCAGTACTTC; V: TRBV10-3; J: TRBJ2-7; D: NA; size: NA
CDR3: CASSGGAGLKETQYF; DNA: TGTGCCAGCAGTGGTGGAGCGGGGTTAAAAGAGACCCAGTACTTC; V: TRBV6-1; J: TRBJ2-5; D: TRBD2; size: NA
CDR3: CSARKGNNEQFF; DNA: TGCAGTGCTAGGAAGGGGAACAATGAGCAGTTCTTC; V: TRBV20-1; J: TRBJ2-1; D: NA; size: NA
CDR3: CASSQGAGGYNEQFF; DNA: TGTGCCAGCAGCCAAGGAGCGGGAGGCTACAATGAGCAGTTCTTC; V: TRBV3-1; J: TRBJ2-1; D: TRBD2; size: many
CDR3: CASRPDSGTEAFF; DNA: TGTGCCAGCAGGCCGGACAGCGGCACTGAAGCTTTCTTT; V: TRBV7-6; J: TRBJ1-1; D: NA; size: NA
CDR3: CASSRLALPEQFF; DNA: TGTGCCAGCAGCAGGCTAGCGCTCCCTGAGCAGTTCTTC; V: TRBV7-2; J: TRBJ2-1; D: NA; size: NA
CDR3: CAWSGVAGDGGELFF; DNA: TGTGCCTGGAGTGGGGTAGCGGGAGATGGCGGGGAGCTGTTTTTT; V: TRBV30; J: TRBJ2-2; D: TRBD2; size: many
CDR3: CASSLVPSSVEETQYF; DNA: TGCGCCAGCAGCTTGGTACCTAGCTCCGTGGAAGAGACCCAGTACTTC; V: TRBV5-1; J: TRBJ2-5; D: NA; size: many
CDR3: CASSLDSYNEQFF; DNA: TGCGCCAGCAGTCTGGACAGCTACAATGAGCAGTTCTTC; V: TRBV10-2; J: TRBJ2-1; D: NA; size: NA
CDR3: CASSPPSGRGNEQFF; DNA: TGTGCCAGCTCACCCCCTAGCGGGAGGGGCAATGAGCAGTTCTTC; V: TRBV18; J: TRBJ2-1; D: TRBD2; size: many
CDR3: CASKIERALNTGELFF; DNA: TGTGCCAGCAAGATAGAGCGGGCTCTGAACACCGGGGAGCTGTTTTTT; V: TRBV12-3/TRBV12-4; J: TRBJ2-2; D: NA; size: NA
CDR3: CASSLQGRTDTQYF; DNA: TGTGCCAGCAGCTTGCAGGGTCGCACAGATACGCAGTATTTT; V: TRBV5-5; J: TRBJ2-3; D: NA; size: few
CDR3: CASSQGLAGMYEQFF; DNA: TGTGCCAGCAGCCAAGGTTTAGCGGGAATGTATGAGCAGTTCTTC; V: TRBV3-1; J: TRBJ2-1; D: TRBD2; size: many
CDR3: CASGRGTVYEQYF; DNA: TGTGCTAGTGGTAGGGGGACAGTCTACGAGCAGTACTTC; V: TRBV12-5; J: TRBJ2-7; D: TRBD1; size: few
CDR3: CASRLTSGGAVGYTF; DNA: TGTGCCAGCAGACTTACATCGGGGGGGGCCGTTGGCTACACCTTC; V: TRBV28; J: TRBJ1-2; D: NA; size: NA
CDR3: CASSAWTSRTRFNEQFF; DNA: TGTGCCAGCAGCGCATGGACTAGCCGAACACGTTTCAATGAGCAGTTCTTC; V: TRBV11-1; J: TRBJ2-1; D: TRBD2; size: many
CDR3: CASSLEVQGAFVNTEAFF; DNA: TGCGCCAGCAGCTTGGAGGTCCAGGGGGCATTTGTGAACACTGAAGCTTTCTTT; V: TRBV5-1; J: TRBJ1-1; D: TRBD1; size: NA
CDR3: CATSDSDSGELFF; DNA: TGTGCCACCAGTGATTCAGATTCCGGGGAGCTGTTTTTT; V: TRBV24-1; J: TRBJ2-2; D: NA; size: few
CDR3: CASCSSTGPGQYF; DNA: TGCGCCAGCTGCTCTTCGACCGGACCGGGGCAGTACTTC; V: TRBV5-1; J: TRBJ2-7; D: NA; size: once
CDR3: CASSSRDQDSPLHF; DNA: TGTGCCAGCTCATCCCGGGACCAGGATTCACCCCTCCACTTT; V: TRBV18; J: TRBJ1-6; D: NA; size: NA
CDR3: CASRSGTGQNIQYF; DNA: TGTGCCAGCAGGTCCGGGACAGGGCAAAACATTCAGTACTTC; V: TRBV28; J: TRBJ2-4; D: TRBD1; size: once
CDR3: CASSSLAGGPDEQFF; DNA: TGTGCCAGCAGCTCCCTAGCGGGAGGGCCAGATGAGCAGTTCTTC; V: TRBV9; J: TRBJ2-1; D: TRBD2; size: NA
CDR3: CAISAATGSGNTEAFF; DNA: TGTGCCATCAGTGCCGCTACAGGGAGCGGGAACACTGAAGCTTTCTTT; V: TRBV10-3; J: TRBJ1-1; D: NA; size: few
CDR3: CASRSDDGNYGYTF; DNA: TGTGCCAGCAGGTCAGATGACGGGAACTATGGCTACACCTTC; V: TRBV6-2/TRBV6-3; J: TRBJ1-2; D: NA; size: NA
CDR3: CASSLSGLAGAGELFF; DNA: TGTGCCAGCAGTTTATCCGGACTAGCGGGAGCGGGGGAGCTGTTTTTT; V: TRBV28; J: TRBJ2-2; D: TRBD2; size: NA
CDR3: CSVPNNEQFF; DNA: TGCAGTGTTCCCAACAATGAGCAGTTCTTC; V: TRBV20-1; J: TRBJ2-1; D: NA; size: few
CDR3: CASSQTTGPTYEQYF; DNA: TGTGCCAGCAGCCAAACGACAGGCCCAACCTACGAGCAGTACTTC; V: TRBV4-2; J: TRBJ2-7; D: NA; size: NA
CDR3: CSARVKGGGQYF; DNA: TGCAGTGCTAGGGTAAAAGGGGGTGGGCAGTACTTC; V: TRBV20-1; J: TRBJ2-7; D: NA; size: many
CDR3: CATSDFGRGYNEQFF; DNA: TGTGCCACCAGTGATTTTGGGCGTGGCTACAATGAGCAGTTCTTC; V: TRBV24-1; J: TRBJ2-1; D: NA; size: NA
CDR3: CASTAREPSYEQYF; DNA: TGTGCCAGCACAGCGCGAGAGCCTTCCTACGAGCAGTACTTC; V: TRBV2; J: TRBJ2-7; D: NA; size: NA
CDR3: CASTHGGPGDEQYF; DNA: TGTGCTAGCACCCACGGAGGTCCAGGGGACGAGCAGTACTTC; V: TRBV7-7; J: TRBJ2-7; D: NA; size: NA